This T cell receptor (beta chain) was obtained from a study of STAT5B mutations in CD4+ large granular lymphocyte leukemia. Study results and caveats: Of heterogeneous patient samples, only six or seven CD4-sorted ones were compared for clonality.

V lost 5 bases and J 4 bases, leaving 14 bases between the germline ends. In germline, CDR1 is WNHNN, CDR2 SYGVQD (reference sequence). The CDR3 is 14 amino acids. Comments on this clone: The target antigen is unknown.

The method was immunoSEQ multiplex PCR; TCRdb's version includes in-frame clones alone and lacks a portion of them. This sample has about 8,200 clones, with over 85% found just once. The source of this sequence is a woman in her 70s with CD4+ T-cell large granular lymphocyte leukemia. The V and J genes are TRBV10-1 and TRBJ1-2; the D is unclear. Sequencing was performed on PBMCs. In DNA, the CDR3 is TGCGCCAGCAGTTTATCGCGAAAGACCTATGGCTACACCTTC. It encodes CASSLSRKTYGYTF.